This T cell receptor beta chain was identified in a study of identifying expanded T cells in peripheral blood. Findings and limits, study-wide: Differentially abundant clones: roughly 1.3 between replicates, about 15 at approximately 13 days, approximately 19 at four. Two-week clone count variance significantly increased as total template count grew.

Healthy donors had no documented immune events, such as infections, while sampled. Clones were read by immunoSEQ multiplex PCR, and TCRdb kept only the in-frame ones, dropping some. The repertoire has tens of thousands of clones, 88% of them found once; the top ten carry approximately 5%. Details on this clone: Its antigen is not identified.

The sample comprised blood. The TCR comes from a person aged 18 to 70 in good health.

The CDR3 is CASSLGPTDTQYF. CDR3 in DNA: TGCGCCAGCAGCTTGGGTCCCACAGATACGCAGTATTTT. The chain couples TRBV5-1 to TRBJ2-3; unclear D gene. The germline CDR1 and CDR2 sequences are SGHRS and YFSETQ. V lost 0 bases, J lost 2 bases, and 4 bases lay in between. There are 13 residues in the CDR3.